This T cell receptor (beta chain) originates from a study of monozygotic twins with inflammatory bowel disease. For every sample, eight separate reactions were used to make cDNA. During cDNA synthesis, UMIs that each contained a 6-nucleotide sample barcode were added by means of template switching. For each CDR3 protein, TCRdb gives one entry from its re-call of the 5' RACE reads, without DNA. The specimen's table records around 410,000 distinct CDR3 sequences. CDR1 and CDR2 from the germline V gene are SEHNR and FQNEAQ (reference sequence). The CDR3 loop spans 13 amino acids. The receptor comes from a human donor with ulcerative colitis or Crohn's disease, or a healthy co-twin of an affected twin (not recorded which). The chain joins TRBV7-9 to TRBJ2-7; TCRdb selects TRBD1, and the lack of DNA leaves this call unchecked. Sequencing was done on a sample of blood. CDR3 sequence reads: CASNHRGAYEQYF.